This T cell receptor (beta chain) was sequenced in a study of OX40 agonist ivuxolimab in advanced cancers. Whole-study context: Dosing consisted of intravenous ivuxolimab at 0.01 to 10 mg/kg every 2 weeks.

Method: immunoSEQ multiplex PCR; TCRdb's copy keeps in-frame clones and lacks some. This table has tens of thousands of clones, 70% to 90% appearing once. Study findings and constraints: Not determined was the antigen specificity of the expanded peripheral T cells. CD8+ T cells were the subset that, on average, had more expanded clones than CD4+. Within 6 weeks, CD4+ and CD8+ blood T cells expanded clonally at 0.1 to 3.0 mg/kg.

CDR3 size: 17 residues. The V and J ends lost 0 bases and 1 base, in that order; junction bases with no gene match: 6. CDR1 and CDR2 (germline): SGHKS, YYEKEE (reference sequence). Comment on this clone: Its antigen is as yet unknown.

This clonotype originated in an adult with an advanced solid tumor such as melanoma, head and neck, liver or kidney cancer. V and J are TRBV5-5 and TRBJ2-7; 11 nucleotides align to TRBD2. The sequencing used CD4+ or CD8+ T cells sorted from blood, collected in a trial of the OX40 agonist ivuxolimab. The CDR3 nucleotides read TGTGCCAGCAGCTTGGGACTAGCGGGGTTTCAATCCTACGAGCAGTACTTC. As protein: CASSLGLAGFQSYEQYF.